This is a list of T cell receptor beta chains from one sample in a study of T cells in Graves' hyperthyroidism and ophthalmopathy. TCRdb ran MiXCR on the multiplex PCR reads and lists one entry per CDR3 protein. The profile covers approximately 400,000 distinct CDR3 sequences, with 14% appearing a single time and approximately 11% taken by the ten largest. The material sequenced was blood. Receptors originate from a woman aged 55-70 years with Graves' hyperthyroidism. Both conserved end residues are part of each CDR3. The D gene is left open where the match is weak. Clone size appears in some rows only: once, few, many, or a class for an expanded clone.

TGTGCCAGCACGACAGGGAGGGATGGCTACACCTTC	CASTTGRDGYTF	TRBV18	TRBJ1-2	TRBD1	few	12
TGCGCCAGCAGCCAGTACAGGGGTGAGACCCAGTACTTC	CASSQYRGETQYF	TRBV4-1	TRBJ2-5	TRBD1	few	13
TGTGCCACAGCTAGGGAAAGGGGTGAGCAGTTCTTC	CATARERGEQFF	TRBV24-1	TRBJ2-1	-	-	12
TGTGCCAGCAGTTTCGACCTGGAGACTGCCACAGATACGCAGTATTTT	CASSFDLETATDTQYF	TRBV27	TRBJ2-3	-	many	16
TGCGCCAGCAGCCTGGGGCCCGGGGATGGCTACACCTTC	CASSLGPGDGYTF	TRBV5-1	TRBJ1-2	-	-	13
TGCGCCAGCAGTGACTCCGGGACAGGGAACACCGGGGAGCTGTTTTTT	CASSDSGTGNTGELFF	TRBV10-1	TRBJ2-2	TRBD1	many	16
TGTGCCAGCAGCGTAGGGCGTCTAGCGGGTCCAAACACAGATACGCAGTATTTT	CASSVGRLAGPNTDTQYF	TRBV9	TRBJ2-3	TRBD2	few	18
TGCGCCAGCAGCCAATTGCGGTTAAGCACAGATACGCAGTATTTT	CASSQLRLSTDTQYF	TRBV4-1	TRBJ2-3	-	few	15
TGTGCCTGGACAAACGGTGAAAACCAATTCTACGAGCAGTACTTC	CAWTNGENQFYEQYF	TRBV30	TRBJ2-7	-	-	15
TGTGCCAGTAGTATCGCGGTTAACTATGGCTACACCTTC	CASSIAVNYGYTF	TRBV19	TRBJ1-2	-	few	13
TGTGCCAGCAATTTTGGTCGACGGATTCACTATGGCTACACCTTC	CASNFGRRIHYGYTF	TRBV12-3/TRBV12-4	TRBJ1-2	-	many	15
TGTGCCAGCAGCCGGGACATTAGCAATCAGCCCCAGCATTTT	CASSRDISNQPQHF	TRBV7-2	TRBJ1-5	-	-	14
TGTGCCAGCATCCCAGGGGGGGTAGCGGGAGCCTACGAGCAGTACTTC	CASIPGGVAGAYEQYF	TRBV6-2/TRBV6-3	TRBJ2-7	TRBD2	many	16
TGCAGTGCTAGAGATCTGAGACAGTATTTAGTTAACGAGCAGTACTTC	CSARDLRQYLVNEQYF	TRBV20-1	TRBJ2-7	-	-	16
TGTGCCACCAGTGAAACTAGTCTCTACAATGAGCAGTTCTTC	CATSETSLYNEQFF	TRBV24-1	TRBJ2-1	-	many	14
TGTGCCAGCAGTACTCAAATCTACAATGAGCAGTTCTTC	CASSTQIYNEQFF	TRBV12-3/TRBV12-4	TRBJ2-1	-	many	13
TGCGCCAGCAGTTATGGGACAGCTAATCAGCCCCAGCATTTT	CASSYGTANQPQHF	TRBV5-1	TRBJ1-5	TRBD1	many	14
TGTGCCACCCTTATGACTGCCTCCTACGAGCAGTACTTC	CATLMTASYEQYF	TRBV24-1	TRBJ2-7	-	-	13
TGTGCCTTGGACCGAGCGACGCGGGATACGCAGTATTTT	CALDRATRDTQYF	TRBV30	TRBJ2-3	-	many	13
TGCGCCAGCAGCTCCACTATAGTAGAGGCCGGGACTAGTTTTTACTACAATGAGCAGTTCTTC	CASSSTIVEAGTSFYYNEQFF	TRBV5-1	TRBJ2-1	TRBD2	-	21
TGCAGTGCTAGAGACTCGACAGGGGAGGGCTACACCTTC	CSARDSTGEGYTF	TRBV20-1	TRBJ1-2	TRBD1	many	13
TGTGCCAGCAGTCCCGAAAGGGGGCGGCAGTACTTC	CASSPERGRQYF	TRBV3-1	TRBJ2-7	TRBD1	many	12
TGTGCCAGCAGTTTCCAAAGACAGGCAACCTACGAGCAGTACTTC	CASSFQRQATYEQYF	TRBV28	TRBJ2-7	-	many	15
TGCAGTGCTAAGACGGATTACAATGAGCAGTTCTTC	CSAKTDYNEQFF	TRBV20-1	TRBJ2-1	-	many	12
TGTGCCAGCAGTGAATATCGGCCAGGGAGAACAGATACGCAGTATTTT	CASSEYRPGRTDTQYF	TRBV25-1	TRBJ2-3	-	-	16
TGTGCCAGCAGCTTATATGGGGGGAACTATGGCTACACCTTC	CASSLYGGNYGYTF	TRBV7-3	TRBJ1-2	-	-	14
TGTGCCAGCAGCCCGCCGACAGGGGCGGGGGCCAACGTCCTGACTTTC	CASSPPTGAGANVLTF	TRBV12-3/TRBV12-4	TRBJ2-6	TRBD1	-	16